A single TCR beta chain is shown here with its context. Its antigen remains unidentified. CDR3 length equals 17 residues. CDR1 LGHNA and CDR2 YSLEER come from the germline V gene. V lost 4 bases, J lost 8 bases, and 23 bases lay in between. The data were taken from a study of cytomegalovirus exposure and HLA in healthy donors. Study-level background: Previous work identified roughly 120 million unique TCR beta sequences from some 170 million T cells.

At collection, donors were nominally healthy, but unrecorded immune exposures were probable. Study results and caveats: Across HLA loci, a later analysis found differing TCR association rates, with DRB1 most and HLA-C fewest. About 87% or about 30% of the time was how often most TCR beta V segments were productive, according to an earlier analysis.

In the PCR, 60 Vbeta and 13 Jbeta primers were used. The table came from immunoSEQ multiplex PCR; TCRdb's copy has only in-frame clones and leaves some out. This table has about 130,000 clones, approximately 80% appearing once. This clonotype was sampled from a girl aged 2 to 9 in good health and CMV-seronegative. Sequenced: PBMCs. The chain uses TRBV4-3 and TRBJ1-4, with TRBD1 as a possible D gene (6 bases). CDR3 in amino acids: CASSLGGGPSGAEKLFF. The CDR3 region has the DNA TGCGCCAGCAGCCTAGGGGGGGGACCAAGTGGGGCCGAAAAACTGTTTTTT.